This passage covers 25 T cell receptor beta chains from one sample sequenced in a study of blood T cell repertoires in COVID-19. Only in-frame clones appear in the TCRdb table, and some are missing; sequencing was by immunoSEQ multiplex PCR. The sample contains hundreds of thousands of clones, 88% of which appear only once. Sample: PBMCs or T cells enriched from blood (not recorded which). Every receptor here comes from a woman in her forties or fifties who had recovered from COVID-19.

This clone was seen only a few times. The CDR3 bases are TGTGCCAGCAGCTTTACAGGGGCTCTCAATCAGCCCCAGCATTTT. Its translation: CASSFTGALNQPQHF. V is TRBV28 and J is TRBJ1-5, with 7 bases identical to TRBD1. Germline V lookup: CDR1 MDHEN, CDR2 SYDVKM. CDR3 size: 15 residues. J gave up 3 bases and V 6 bases, and 8 bases lay outside the gene matches.

The chain has TRBV20-1 and TRBJ2-1; 9 positions match TRBD2. Germline CDR1 and CDR2: DFQATT and SNEGSKA (reference sequence). The CDR3 has 15 amino acids. V trimming: 3 bases; J trimming: 10 bases; junction bases outside the gene matches: 13. The CDR3 nucleotides read TGCAGTGCTAGTGGGGGTAGCGGGAGCTCTTGGGAGCAGTTCTTC. This gives the protein CSASGGSGSSWEQFF.

The chain employs TRBV12-3 or TRBV12-4 and TRBJ1-5, with a tentative D call TRBD1 (6 bases). This CDR3 comprises 13 residues. V was shortened by 6 bases and J by 4 bases, with 10 bases between the two germline ends. The CDR3 loop reads CASSRTGNQPQHF. DNA of the CDR3: TGTGCCAGCAGCCGTACAGGGAATCAGCCCCAGCATTTT.

The J gene is TRBJ2-5, the V gene TRBV27; 8 positions match TRBD2. V shed 1 base and J 9 bases; nucleotides not matched to a gene: 10. CDR3 size: 15 residues. Germline CDR1 reads MNHEY; CDR2 reads SMNVEV (reference sequence). For the CDR3, the DNA is TGTGCCAGCAGTTTATACCCGGGAGGGCCTCAACCCCAGTACTTC. Amino acid sequence: CASSLYPGGPQPQYF.

This chain joins TRBV7-9 and TRBJ2-2, with D hard to call. The CDR3 totals 13 residues. V was pared by 3 bases and J by 8 bases, with 10 bases between. The germline gives CDR1 SEHNR, CDR2 FQNEAQ (reference sequence). The CDR3 region is CASSFSFPGELFF. The CDR3 region has the DNA TGTGCCAGCAGCTTCTCGTTCCCTGGGGAGCTGTTTTTT.

The rearrangement joins TRBV7-2 to TRBJ1-4; TRBD1 might be the D (5 bases). Germline CDR1 reads SGHTA; CDR2 reads FQGNSA. V gave up 3 bases and J gave up 7 bases, with 12 bases separating them. The CDR3 is 14 residues long. CDR3 coding DNA: TGTGCCAGCAGCTTCCGGGACTCAGGTGAAAAACTGTTTTTT. Translated, it gives CASSFRDSGEKLFF.

The chain uses TRBV13 and TRBJ1-2; D not resolved. The CDR3 sequence is 17 residues long. Germline V CDR1 and CDR2: PRHDT, FYEKMQ (reference sequence). Deletions cut 5 bases from V and 7 bases from J, with 26 bases between. CDR3 in amino acids: CASSTFGTPDTDVGYTF. The CDR3 region has the DNA TGTGCCAGCAGCACTTTCGGAACTCCAGACACCGATGTTGGCTACACCTTC.

The gene calls are TRBV30 and TRBJ1-1; TRBD1 might be the D (5 bases). V lost 2 bases to trimming and J lost 2 bases, with 9 bases between them. CDR1 is GTSNPN, CDR2 SVGIG, per germline (reference sequence). This CDR3 region has 13 residues. This chain's CDR3 is CAWSITGNTEAFF. The CDR3 DNA sequence: TGTGCCTGGAGTATAACAGGAAACACTGAAGCTTTCTTT.

The V and J genes are TRBV7-9 and TRBJ2-7; 12 bases are shared with TRBD2. With 5 bases clipped from V and 4 bases from J, the junction kept 6 bases outside the gene matches. The CDR3 spans 15 residues. CDR1 and CDR2 from the germline V gene are SEHNR and FQNEAQ (reference sequence). The CDR3 bases are TGTGCCAGCAGCCTAAAGACTAGCGGGAGATACGAGCAGTACTTC. Translated, it gives CASSLKTSGRYEQYF.

The chain recombines TRBV19 with TRBJ2-5, with TRBD2 matching 12 bases. Germline CDR1 is LNHDA and CDR2 is SQIVND (reference sequence). This CDR3 has 16 amino acids. After removal of 5 bases from V and 4 bases from J, the junction contained 8 bases not matched to a gene. Written as DNA, the CDR3 is TGTGCCAGTAGTTGGTTCGCTAGCGGGAGGGGAGAGACCCAGTACTTC. Encoded protein: CASSWFASGRGETQYF.

V gene TRBV5-4 combines with J gene TRBJ2-6, with TRBD1 as a possible D gene (6 bases). The CDR3 covers 18 residues. V was trimmed by 0 bases and J by 0 bases, leaving 13 bases between them. Germline V gene lookup returns CDR1 SGHNT and CDR2 YYREEE (reference sequence). The DNA for the CDR3 is TGTGCCAGCAGCTTGGACGCAGGGGCACGCTCTGGGGCCAACGTCCTGACTTTC. It yields the protein CASSLDAGARSGANVLTF.

The rearrangement joins TRBV11-2 to TRBJ1-1, with TRBD1 matching over 10 bases. The germline V gene encodes CDR1 SGHAT and CDR2 FQNNGV. Trimming took 3 bases from V and 6 from J; bases not matched to a gene: 7. The CDR3 consists of 15 residues. The CDR3: CASSLETGGWSEAFF. CDR3 in DNA: TGTGCCAGCAGCTTGGAGACAGGGGGCTGGTCTGAAGCTTTCTTT.

The V gene is TRBV3-1 (or the pseudogene TRBV3-2), the J gene TRBJ1-5, with unresolved D. Trimming took off 0 bases at V and 4 bases at J, with 7 bases between the two ends. The germline V gene has CDR1 LGHDT and CDR2 YNNKEL (reference sequence). The CDR3 is 14 amino acids. In nucleotides, the CDR3 is TGTGCCAGCAGCCAAGATATTCTAAATCAGCCCCAGCATTTT. Translation gives CASSQDILNQPQHF.

This clone was counted a single time. V usage is TRBV6-5 and J usage is TRBJ1-2, with D unclear. Deletions cut 2 bases from V and 6 bases from J, with 10 bases between. The germline CDR1 and CDR2 sequences are MNHEY and SVGAGI. The CDR3 totals 13 residues. The CDR3 is CASSYESRDGYTF. Written as DNA, the CDR3 is TGTGCCAGCAGTTACGAGTCGAGGGATGGCTACACCTTC.

This chain uses TRBV30 with TRBJ1-1; possibly TRBD1 for D (5 bases). There are 13 residues in the CDR3. V was pared by 1 base and J by 1 base, with 7 bases between. Per the germline V gene, CDR1 is GTSNPN and CDR2 is SVGIG (reference sequence). For the CDR3, the DNA is TGTGCCTGGAGTGGACAGAGGAACACTGAAGCTTTCTTT. This translates into CAWSGQRNTEAFF.

V is TRBV28 and J is TRBJ2-7, with TRBD2 as a possible D gene (5 bases). The V end lost 6 bases, the J end lost 2 bases, and 8 bases lay between the germline ends. The CDR3 is made up of 12 amino acids. Germline V lookup: CDR1 MDHEN, CDR2 SYDVKM. CDR3: CASRGDPYEQYF. In DNA, the CDR3 is TGTGCCAGCAGGGGAGACCCCTACGAGCAGTACTTC.

The chain combines TRBV3-1 (or the pseudogene TRBV3-2) with TRBJ1-2; D is uncertain. Between the trimmed V and J ends, which lost 5 bases and 2 bases, there was a span of 15 bases. The CDR3 runs 15 residues. Looked up from germline, CDR1 is LGHDT and CDR2 is YNNKEL (reference sequence). The CDR3 protein is CASSYQVYGNYGYTF. The CDR3, as DNA: TGTGCCAGCAGCTATCAGGTCTATGGGAACTATGGCTACACCTTC.

V gene TRBV10-2 combines with J gene TRBJ2-5, with 13 positions matching TRBD2. From germline, CDR1 is WSHSY and CDR2 SAAADI. Germline trimming cut 3 bases from V and 1 base from J; bases unmatched to any gene: 5. CDR3 length: 17 amino acids. In DNA form, the CDR3 reads TGCGCCAGCAGTGAACTAGCGGGAGGGCCGGGCCAAGAGACCCAGTACTTC. It encodes CASSELAGGPGQETQYF.

The chain is built from TRBV19 and TRBJ1-2; 8 bases agree with TRBD1. Germline CDR1 is LNHDA and CDR2 is SQIVND (reference sequence). The CDR3 consists of 15 residues. After removal of 5 bases from V and 4 bases from J, the junction contained 9 bases not matched to a gene. In nucleotides, the CDR3 is TGTGCCAGTAGTCCAGGCCGGGACAGGAGCTATGGCTACACCTTC. Its translation is CASSPGRDRSYGYTF.

The genes are TRBV19 and TRBJ1-5; 11 positions agree with TRBD1. Germline CDR1 and CDR2: LNHDA and SQIVND (reference sequence). This CDR3 has 16 amino acids. V shed 7 bases, J shed 1 base, and the junction held 6 bases outside the gene matches. In DNA form, the CDR3 reads TGTGCCAGTACCCCGGGGACAGGGGGAAGCAATCAGCCCCAGCATTTT. Translated, it gives CASTPGTGGSNQPQHF.

The gene calls are TRBV7-3 and TRBJ1-1, with 7 bases fitting TRBD1. CDR1 is SGHTA and CDR2 is FQGTGA in the germline V gene. The V and J ends lost 0 bases and 5 bases, in that order; junction bases with no gene match: 3. This CDR3 contains 14 residues. The CDR3 sequence: CASSLTGGRTEAFF. CDR3 bases: TGTGCCAGCAGCTTAACAGGGGGCAGGACTGAAGCTTTCTTT.

The chain recombines TRBV28 with TRBJ1-1; D might be TRBD1 (6 bases). This CDR3 has 15 amino acids. V dropped 5 bases and J dropped 1 base, with 14 bases sitting between them. Germline assignment: CDR1 MDHEN and CDR2 SYDVKM. The CDR3 region has the DNA TGTGCCAGCAGTGTAGCTTCGACAGGGAACACTGAAGCTTTCTTT. It codes for CASSVASTGNTEAFF.

The gene calls are TRBV5-4 and TRBJ2-3, with 11 bases aligning to TRBD2. Germline loops: CDR1 SGHNT, CDR2 YYREEE (reference sequence). CDR3 length equals 16 residues. V dropped 2 bases and J dropped 1; count of bases not matched to a gene: 3. This CDR3 reads CASSFLAGGRTDTQYF. CDR3 nucleotides: TGTGCCAGCAGCTTCCTAGCGGGGGGACGCACAGATACGCAGTATTTT.

The CDR3 region is CASSIAGGIYGYTF. The CDR3 DNA reads as TGTGCCAGCAGCATAGCCGGTGGTATCTATGGCTACACCTTC. The chain combines TRBV11-2 with TRBJ1-2; D unresolved. Deletions cut 5 bases from V and 4 bases from J, with 14 bases between. In germline, CDR1 is SGHAT, CDR2 FQNNGV. CDR3 length: 14 residues.

There are a few counts of this clone. CDR3 DNA sequence: TGTGCCAGCTCATCCGGGACTAGCGGGAGTAGTAATGAGCAGTTCTTC. Translating gives CASSSGTSGSSNEQFF. The rearrangement joins TRBV18 to TRBJ2-1; 14 positions match TRBD2. There are 16 residues in the CDR3. V lost 5 bases, J lost 7 bases, and 7 bases stayed unmatched. Germline V CDR1 and CDR2: KGHSH, LQKENI.